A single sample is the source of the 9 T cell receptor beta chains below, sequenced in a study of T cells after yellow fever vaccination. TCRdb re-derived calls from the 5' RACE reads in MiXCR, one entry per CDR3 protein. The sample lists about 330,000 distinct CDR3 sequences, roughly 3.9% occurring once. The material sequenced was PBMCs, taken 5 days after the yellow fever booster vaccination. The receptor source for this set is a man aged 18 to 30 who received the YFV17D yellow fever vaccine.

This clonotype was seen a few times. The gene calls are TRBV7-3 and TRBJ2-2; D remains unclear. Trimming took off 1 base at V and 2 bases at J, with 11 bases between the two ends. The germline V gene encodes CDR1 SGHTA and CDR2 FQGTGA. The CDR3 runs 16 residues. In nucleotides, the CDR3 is TGTGCCAGCAGCTTAAATGGAGCACTTAACACCGGGGAGCTGTTTTTT. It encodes CASSLNGALNTGELFF.

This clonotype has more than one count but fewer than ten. CDR3 sequence reads: CSAFRGLYTEAFF. The DNA for the CDR3 is TGCAGTGCTTTCAGGGGGCTTTACACTGAAGCTTTCTTT. The gene calls are TRBV20-1 and TRBJ1-1, with 8 bases identical to TRBD1. Germline V gene sequence: CDR1 DFQATT, CDR2 SNEGSKA (reference sequence). CDR3 size: 13 residues. The V segment lost 5 bases and the J segment 3 bases; nucleotides outside the gene matches: 5.

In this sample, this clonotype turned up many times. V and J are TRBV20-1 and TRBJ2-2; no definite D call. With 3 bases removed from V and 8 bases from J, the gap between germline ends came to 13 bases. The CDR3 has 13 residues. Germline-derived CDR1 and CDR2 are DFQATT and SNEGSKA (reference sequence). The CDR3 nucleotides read TGCAGTGCTAGCCCAGTGGGTTCGGGGGAGCTGTTTTTT. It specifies CSASPVGSGELFF.

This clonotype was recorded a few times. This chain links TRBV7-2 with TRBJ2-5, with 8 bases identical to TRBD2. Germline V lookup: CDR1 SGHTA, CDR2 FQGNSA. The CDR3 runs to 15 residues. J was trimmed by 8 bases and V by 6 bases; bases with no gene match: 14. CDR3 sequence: CASSFSGDRRGTQYF. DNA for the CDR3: TGTGCCAGCAGTTTTAGCGGGGACCGGCGGGGTACCCAGTACTTC.

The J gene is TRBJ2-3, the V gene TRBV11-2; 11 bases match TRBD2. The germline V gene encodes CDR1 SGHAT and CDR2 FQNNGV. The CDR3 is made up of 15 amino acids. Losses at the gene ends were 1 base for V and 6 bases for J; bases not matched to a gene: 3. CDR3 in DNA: TGTGCCAGCAGCTTAGTAGCGGGGGGGCTGGATACGCAGTATTTT. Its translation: CASSLVAGGLDTQYF.

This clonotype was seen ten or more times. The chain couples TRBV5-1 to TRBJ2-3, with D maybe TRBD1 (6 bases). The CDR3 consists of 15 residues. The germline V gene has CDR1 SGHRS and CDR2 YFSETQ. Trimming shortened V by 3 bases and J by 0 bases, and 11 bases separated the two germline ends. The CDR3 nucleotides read TGCGCCAGCAGCTCGACAGGTCTAAGCACAGATACGCAGTATTTT. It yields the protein CASSSTGLSTDTQYF.

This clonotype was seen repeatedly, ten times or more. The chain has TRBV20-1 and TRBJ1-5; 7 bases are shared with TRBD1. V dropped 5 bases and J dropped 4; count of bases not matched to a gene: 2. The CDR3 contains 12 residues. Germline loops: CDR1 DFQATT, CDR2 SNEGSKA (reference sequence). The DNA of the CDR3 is TGCAGTGCTCTACAGGGGAATCAGCCCCAGCATTTT. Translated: CSALQGNQPQHF.

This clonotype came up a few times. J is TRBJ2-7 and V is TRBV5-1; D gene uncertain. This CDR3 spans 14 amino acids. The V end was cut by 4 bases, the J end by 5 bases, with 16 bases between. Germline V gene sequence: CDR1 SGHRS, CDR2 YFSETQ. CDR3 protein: CASSPSGRSDEQYV. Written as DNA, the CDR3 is TGCGCCAGCAGCCCGTCGGGCAGGTCCGACGAGCAGTACGTC.

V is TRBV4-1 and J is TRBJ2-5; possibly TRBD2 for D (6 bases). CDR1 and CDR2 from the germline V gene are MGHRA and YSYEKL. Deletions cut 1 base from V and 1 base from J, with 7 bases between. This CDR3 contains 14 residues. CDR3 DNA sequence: TGCGCCAGCAGCCAAGGGGGACTCCAAGAGACCCAGTACTTC. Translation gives CASSQGGLQETQYF.